A selection of T cell receptor beta chains follows, all from one sample in a study of PD-1 blockade in classical Hodgkin lymphoma. Assay used: immunoSEQ multiplex PCR; TCRdb lists only in-frame clones, some missing. The sample yields tens of thousands of clones, just over 85% seen once. Sequenced material: peripheral blood mononuclear cells (PBMCs), taken before the second cycle of nivolumab. The source of these receptors is a human donor with classical Hodgkin lymphoma. The conserved cysteine and the conserved F or W are not part of the CDR3 here. Fields, in order: CDR3 length, V gene, CDR3 protein.

12	TRBV6-1	ASSHSRSSYEQY
11	TRBV27	ASTYSGSYEQY
9	TRBV6-1	ASTGVDTQY
10	TRBV9	ASSVVDREAF
10	TRBV6-5	ASGTSSYEQY
13	TRBV4-1	ASSFGQGEGYEQY
14	TRBV9	ASSVGPGTSGYEQY
9	TRBV28	ASIQEGTQY
13	TRBV4-1	ASSQLIRGKNIQY
13	TRBV5-1	ASSLGGPSSYEQY
10	TRBV29-1	SVESSSYEQY
12	TRBV27	ASSITGGRQPQH
9	TRBV12-5	ASGLVYEQY
12	TRBV19	ASSIRVPNQPQH
9	TRBV5-6	ASSLTDTQY
9	TRBV5-6	ASSLSRTQY
12	TRBV2	ASSKGQGLETQY
11	TRBV7-9	AGREATNEKLF
10	TRBV9	ASSVERDQQF
10	TRBV5-1	ASSLEQETQY